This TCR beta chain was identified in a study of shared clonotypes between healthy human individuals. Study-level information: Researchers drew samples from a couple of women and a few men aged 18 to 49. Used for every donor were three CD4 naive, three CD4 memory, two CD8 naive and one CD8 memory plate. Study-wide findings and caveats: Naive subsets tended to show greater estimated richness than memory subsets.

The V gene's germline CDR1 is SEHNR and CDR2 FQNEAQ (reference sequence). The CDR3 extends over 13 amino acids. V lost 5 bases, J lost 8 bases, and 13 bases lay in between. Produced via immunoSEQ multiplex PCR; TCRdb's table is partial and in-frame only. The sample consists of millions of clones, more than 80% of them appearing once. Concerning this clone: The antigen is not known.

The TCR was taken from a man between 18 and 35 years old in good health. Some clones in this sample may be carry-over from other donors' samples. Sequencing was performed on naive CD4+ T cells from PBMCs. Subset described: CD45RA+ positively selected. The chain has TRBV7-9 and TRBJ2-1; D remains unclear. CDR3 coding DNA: TGTGCCAGCAGCGAGTCTAGAGTCGATGAGCAGTTCTTC. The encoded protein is CASSESRVDEQFF.